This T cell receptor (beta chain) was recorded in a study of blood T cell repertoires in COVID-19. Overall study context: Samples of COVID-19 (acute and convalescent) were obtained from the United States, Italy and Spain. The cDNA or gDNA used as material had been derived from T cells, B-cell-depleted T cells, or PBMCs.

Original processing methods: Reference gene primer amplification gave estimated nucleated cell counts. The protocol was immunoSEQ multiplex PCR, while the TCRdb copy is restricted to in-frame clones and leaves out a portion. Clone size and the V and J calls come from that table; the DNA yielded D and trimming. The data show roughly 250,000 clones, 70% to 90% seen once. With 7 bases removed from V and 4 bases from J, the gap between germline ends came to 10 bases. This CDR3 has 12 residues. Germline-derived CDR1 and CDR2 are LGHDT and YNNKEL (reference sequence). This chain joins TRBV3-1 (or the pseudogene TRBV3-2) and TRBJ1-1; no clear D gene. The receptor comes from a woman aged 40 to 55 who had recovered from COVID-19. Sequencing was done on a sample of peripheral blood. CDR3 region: CASTRVGTEAFF. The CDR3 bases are TGTGCCAGCACCCGGGTAGGCACTGAAGCTTTCTTT.